This T cell receptor beta chain was sequenced for a study of cytomegalovirus exposure and HLA in healthy donors. Overall study: Counted in an early data release were 65 million to 100 million unique TCRs from HLA-typed donors.

With 60 Vbeta and 13 Jbeta primers, the PCR was carried out. Measured with immunoSEQ multiplex PCR; TCRdb has only the in-frame clones, and not every one. The sample lists approximately 190,000 clones, about 70% seen once, with 2.6% in the top ten. General study results and limits: Most TCR sequences proved rare, with some public TCRs found in many donors.

Trimming cost V 0 bases and J 4 bases, with 11 bases left between them. The germline gives CDR1 SGHTS, CDR2 YDEGEE. CDR3 size: 14 residues. In regard to this clone: Its target is unknown.

V usage is TRBV5-8 and J usage is TRBJ2-7; D may be TRBD2 (6 bases). The sample comprised PBMCs. The sequence came from a man aged 35-49 years in good health and CMV-seropositive. Here the CDR3 DNA reads TGTGCCAGCAGCTTGGGGGGGGTCACATACGAGCAGTACTTC. This gives the protein CASSLGGVTYEQYF.